These T cell receptor beta chains were read from a single sample in a study of fetal regulatory T cell absence and autoimmunity. TCRdb's table, derived via immunoSEQ multiplex PCR, lists solely in-frame clones and lacks some. This sample carries approximately 46,000 clones, approximately 80% of them seen once, and the ten largest clones take 0.35% to 0.45%. The material sequenced was cord blood. These receptors all come from a newborn boy with IPEX syndrome. Both conserved end residues are part of each CDR3. Each record gives: CDR3 protein, V gene.

CSAKWGAEAFF	TRBV20-1
CASSFYNQPQHF	TRBV2
CASSEGLAVSYEQYF	TRBV6-1
CASSIRLAGGAGTDTQYF	TRBV19
CASSLPLLRGGHTDTQYF	TRBV7-9
CARNPGLATDTQYF	TRBV5-1
CASSLEATGVEKLFF	TRBV7-6
CASTMGGWTYGYTF	TRBV9
CATSRGQSGKPYNEQFF	TRBV15
CASSPGQGALYEQYF	TRBV6-5
CASSLKRGGLHEQFF	TRBV7-2
CASSLQKNNEKLFF	TRBV7-9
CASSLTPSSTQYF	TRBV5-1
CASSARRASSYNEQFF	TRBV11-2
CASSVSTGEAGTDTQYF	TRBV9
CASFDRGATGELFF	TRBV2
CASSDGLAGDIYEQYF	TRBV2
CASSLSQPPYEQYF	TRBV7-2
CATGLAGASEQFF	TRBV10-3
CASSQGGNSPLHF	TRBV4-1
CASIVSGGKDTQYF	TRBV10-2
CASSELVRRGRDYGYTF	TRBV6-1